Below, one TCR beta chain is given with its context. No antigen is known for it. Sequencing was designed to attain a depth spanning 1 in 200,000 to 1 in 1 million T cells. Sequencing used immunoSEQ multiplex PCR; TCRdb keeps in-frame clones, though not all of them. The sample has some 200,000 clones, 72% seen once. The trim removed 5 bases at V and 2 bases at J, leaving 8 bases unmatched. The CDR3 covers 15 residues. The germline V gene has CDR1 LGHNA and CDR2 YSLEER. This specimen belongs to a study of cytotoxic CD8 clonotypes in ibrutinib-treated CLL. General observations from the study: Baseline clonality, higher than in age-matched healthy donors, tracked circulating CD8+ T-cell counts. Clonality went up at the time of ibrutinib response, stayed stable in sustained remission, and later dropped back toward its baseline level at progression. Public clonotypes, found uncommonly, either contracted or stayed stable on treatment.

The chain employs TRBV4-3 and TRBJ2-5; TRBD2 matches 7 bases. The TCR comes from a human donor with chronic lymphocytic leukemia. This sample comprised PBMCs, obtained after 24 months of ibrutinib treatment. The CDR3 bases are TGCGCCAGCAGCGCCTCTAGCGGAGTACAAGAGACCCAGTACTTC. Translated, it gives CASSASSGVQETQYF.